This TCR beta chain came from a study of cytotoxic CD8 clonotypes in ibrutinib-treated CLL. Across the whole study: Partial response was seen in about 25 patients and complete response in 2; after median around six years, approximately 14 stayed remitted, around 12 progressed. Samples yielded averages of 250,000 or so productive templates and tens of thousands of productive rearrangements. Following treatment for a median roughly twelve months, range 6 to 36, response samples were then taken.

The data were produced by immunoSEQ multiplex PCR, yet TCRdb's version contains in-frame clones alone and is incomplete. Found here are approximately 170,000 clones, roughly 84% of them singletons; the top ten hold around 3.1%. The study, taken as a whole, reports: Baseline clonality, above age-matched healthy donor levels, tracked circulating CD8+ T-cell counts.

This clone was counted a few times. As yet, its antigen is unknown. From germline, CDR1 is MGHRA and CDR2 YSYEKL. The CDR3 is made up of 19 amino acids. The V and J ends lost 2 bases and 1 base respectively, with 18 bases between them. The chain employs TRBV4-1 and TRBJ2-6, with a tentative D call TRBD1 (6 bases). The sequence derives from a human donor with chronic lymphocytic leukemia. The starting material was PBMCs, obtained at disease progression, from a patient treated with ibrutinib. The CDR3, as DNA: TGCGCCAGCAGCCAAAATACAGGGTTATCGCAGTCTGGGGCCAACGTCCTGACTTTC. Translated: CASSQNTGLSQSGANVLTF.